Listed below are T cell receptor beta chains from one sample, sequenced in a study of T cells in Graves' hyperthyroidism and ophthalmopathy. TCRdb independently ran MiXCR on the multiplex PCR reads; one entry per CDR3 protein. This table has under 400,000 distinct CDR3 sequences, 15% to 20% appearing once. Sequenced input: blood. Receptors were obtained from a woman in her forties or fifties with Graves' hyperthyroidism. Both conserved end residues are part of each CDR3. Each record gives: J gene, D gene, clone size, V gene, CDR3 protein, CDR3 DNA. D genes are given only for firm matches. Only part of the rows carry a size: once, few, many, or a class if the clone is expanded.

j_gene: TRBJ1-1; d_gene: -; abundance: few; v_gene: TRBV7-9; CDR3aa: CASSQQATEAFF; CDR3nt: TGTGCCAGCAGCCAGCAGGCTACTGAAGCTTTCTTT
j_gene: TRBJ2-1; d_gene: -; abundance: many; v_gene: TRBV11-3; CDR3aa: CASSFGANNEQFF; CDR3nt: TGTGCCAGCAGCTTCGGGGCTAACAATGAGCAGTTCTTC
j_gene: TRBJ1-4; d_gene: TRBD1; abundance: few; v_gene: TRBV20-1; CDR3aa: CSARTGTDNEKLFF; CDR3nt: TGCAGTGCTAGAACCGGGACAGATAATGAAAAACTGTTTTTT
j_gene: TRBJ1-2; d_gene: -; abundance: many; v_gene: TRBV9; CDR3aa: CASSVAGDGYGYTF; CDR3nt: TGTGCCAGCAGCGTGGCCGGGGATGGCTATGGCTACACCTTC
j_gene: TRBJ1-1; d_gene: -; abundance: few; v_gene: TRBV20-1; CDR3aa: CSARDRGELNTEAFF; CDR3nt: TGCAGTGCTAGAGATCGTGGGGAGCTGAACACTGAAGCTTTCTTT
j_gene: TRBJ2-7; d_gene: TRBD2; abundance: -; v_gene: TRBV7-9; CDR3aa: CASSLGRGDYEQYF; CDR3nt: TGTGCCAGCAGCTTAGGTCGGGGGGATTACGAGCAGTACTTC
j_gene: TRBJ2-7; d_gene: -; abundance: -; v_gene: TRBV5-4; CDR3aa: CASSLGGQGAYEQYF; CDR3nt: TGTGCCAGCAGCCTCGGGGGGCAGGGGGCCTACGAGCAGTACTTC
j_gene: TRBJ2-3; d_gene: TRBD2; abundance: many; v_gene: TRBV7-2; CDR3aa: CASRSRGDHYDTQYF; CDR3nt: TGTGCCAGCAGATCCCGGGGGGACCACTACGATACGCAGTATTTT
j_gene: TRBJ1-2; d_gene: TRBD1; abundance: many; v_gene: TRBV2; CDR3aa: CASSARQGDQGYTF; CDR3nt: TGTGCCAGCAGCGCCCGACAGGGTGACCAGGGCTACACCTTC
j_gene: TRBJ2-7; d_gene: -; abundance: many; v_gene: TRBV27; CDR3aa: CASSSVGGSYEQYF; CDR3nt: TGTGCCAGCAGTTCCGTCGGGGGCAGCTACGAGCAGTACTTC
j_gene: TRBJ1-4; d_gene: -; abundance: few; v_gene: TRBV20-1; CDR3aa: CSAAHRTPNEKLFF; CDR3nt: TGCAGTGCTGCGCACAGGACGCCTAATGAAAAACTGTTTTTT
j_gene: TRBJ1-1; d_gene: TRBD1; abundance: once; v_gene: TRBV28; CDR3aa: CASSLASGTGRLEAFF; CDR3nt: TGTGCCAGCAGTTTGGCTAGCGGGACAGGGAGGCTTGAAGCTTTCTTT
j_gene: TRBJ1-1; d_gene: -; abundance: -; v_gene: TRBV10-2; CDR3aa: CASTPDRSTGAFF; CDR3nt: TGCGCCAGCACCCCTGACAGGTCCACCGGGGCTTTCTTT
j_gene: TRBJ1-2; d_gene: -; abundance: -; v_gene: TRBV7-8; CDR3aa: CASSLEGGPGYGYTF; CDR3nt: TGTGCCAGCAGCTTAGAGGGGGGCCCGGGGTATGGCTACACCTTC
j_gene: TRBJ2-5; d_gene: -; abundance: few; v_gene: TRBV18; CDR3aa: CASSPPGGAGETQYF; CDR3nt: TGTGCCAGCTCACCACCGGGTGGGGCCGGGGAGACCCAGTACTTC
j_gene: TRBJ2-5; d_gene: TRBD2; abundance: many; v_gene: TRBV12-3/TRBV12-4; CDR3aa: CASSFRSGGRETQYF; CDR3nt: TGTGCCAGCAGTTTTCGAAGCGGGGGCCGAGAGACCCAGTACTTC
j_gene: TRBJ2-7; d_gene: TRBD1; abundance: -; v_gene: TRBV5-1; CDR3aa: CASRPGQGAYEQYF; CDR3nt: TGCGCCAGCAGACCAGGACAGGGGGCCTACGAGCAGTACTTC
j_gene: TRBJ2-1; d_gene: -; abundance: -; v_gene: TRBV20-1; CDR3aa: CSARDLGKYNEQFF; CDR3nt: TGCAGTGCTAGAGATTTGGGCAAGTACAATGAGCAGTTCTTC
j_gene: TRBJ2-5; d_gene: TRBD1; abundance: -; v_gene: TRBV7-9; CDR3aa: CASSFLVYRGVRKETQYF; CDR3nt: TGTGCCAGCAGCTTTTTAGTCTACAGGGGGGTTCGGAAAGAGACCCAGTACTTC
j_gene: TRBJ2-3; d_gene: -; abundance: -; v_gene: TRBV2; CDR3aa: CASRLSGYSTDTQYF; CDR3nt: TGTGCCAGCAGGCTGTCGGGCTATAGCACAGATACGCAGTATTTT
j_gene: TRBJ2-3; d_gene: TRBD2; abundance: many; v_gene: TRBV7-8; CDR3aa: CASSLVSRGGATSTDTQYF; CDR3nt: TGTGCCAGCAGCTTGGTATCCCGCGGGGGAGCTACTAGCACAGATACGCAGTATTTT
j_gene: TRBJ2-3; d_gene: -; abundance: few; v_gene: TRBV7-8; CDR3aa: CASSEQGYSSTDTQYF; CDR3nt: TGTGCCAGCAGCGAACAGGGATACTCTAGCACAGATACGCAGTATTTT